This TCR beta chain was observed in a study of neoadjuvant anti-PD-1 for oral cavity cancer. Across the study: Non-progressing patients received a fourth nivolumab dose near day 43, then surgery on days 50-56. Study-wide points: Treg/Th17 ratio rose with pretreatment blood and fell with post-treatment tumor TCRbeta clonality.

Specified time point: after neoadjuvant nivolumab, at surgical resection. Tumor libraries mostly used about 5 ug genomic DNA, two replicates each. Here immunoSEQ multiplex PCR was the method, and the copy in TCRdb shows in-frame clones only, minus some. This table has over 5,000 clones, roughly 58% appearing once. The CDR3 has 13 residues. Between the trimmed V and J ends, which lost 4 bases and 7 bases, there was a span of 11 bases. Germline V gives CDR1 MNHNS, CDR2 SASEGT. In regard to this clone: Antigen unknown.

This receptor was obtained from a person aged 40 to 85 with oral cavity squamous cell carcinoma. Sequences were derived from tumor tissue, sampled after nivolumab (anti-PD-1) treatment. The chain links TRBV6-1 to TRBJ1-3; D is possibly TRBD1 (5 bases). Here the CDR3 reads CASSGFRGNTIYF. CDR3 in DNA: TGTGCCAGCAGTGGGTTTCGGGGGAACACCATATATTTT.